This T cell receptor (beta chain) is from a study of blood T cell repertoires in COVID-19. Overall study: Donors in the United States, Italy and Spain gave samples during acute or convalescent COVID-19. Nucleic acid was either cDNA or gDNA, and it came from T cells, B-cell-depleted T cells, or PBMCs.

The germline V gene has CDR1 SEHNR and CDR2 FQNEAQ (reference sequence). Deletions cut 1 base from V and 4 bases from J, with 14 bases between. The CDR3 covers 16 residues. In the source study's methods: Amplification of reference gene primers provided the estimated nucleated cell counts. Assay: immunoSEQ multiplex PCR; the TCRdb copy retains only in-frame clones and omits some. The V and J calls and clone size are taken from that table; D and trimming were inferred from the DNA. Here the sample spans roughly 200,000 clones, approximately 83% being singletons. V is TRBV7-9 and J is TRBJ1-5, with D tentatively TRBD1 (5 bases). The receptor comes from a human donor with active or convalescent COVID-19. The donor label of this sample is uncertain. Sequencing was performed on peripheral blood. The CDR3 is CASSLGSTAVNQPQHF. DNA of the CDR3: TGTGCCAGCAGCTTAGGTTCGACAGCAGTAAATCAGCCCCAGCATTTT.